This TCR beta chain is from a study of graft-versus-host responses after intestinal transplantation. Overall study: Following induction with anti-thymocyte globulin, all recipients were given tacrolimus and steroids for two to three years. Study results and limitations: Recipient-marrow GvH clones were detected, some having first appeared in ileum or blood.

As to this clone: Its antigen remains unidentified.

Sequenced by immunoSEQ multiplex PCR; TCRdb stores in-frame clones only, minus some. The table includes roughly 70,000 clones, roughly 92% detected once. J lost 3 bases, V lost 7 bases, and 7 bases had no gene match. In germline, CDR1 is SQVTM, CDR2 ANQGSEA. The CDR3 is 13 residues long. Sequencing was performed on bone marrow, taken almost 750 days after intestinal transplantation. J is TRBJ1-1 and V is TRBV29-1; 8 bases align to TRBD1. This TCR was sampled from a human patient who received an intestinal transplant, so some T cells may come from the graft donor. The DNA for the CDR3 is TGCAGCGCCGCGACAGGGGACTACACTGAAGCTTTCTTT. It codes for CSAATGDYTEAFF.